The rows below give T cell receptor beta chains drawn from one sample of a study of cytomegalovirus exposure and HLA in healthy donors. Measured with immunoSEQ multiplex PCR; TCRdb has only the in-frame clones, and not every one. The sample has 50,000 to 65,000 clones, roughly 70% seen once. The specimen was PBMCs. The receptors stem from a man aged 45-65 years in good health and CMV-seropositive. The CDR3 runs from the conserved cysteine through the conserved F or W. The D gene is left open where the match is weak. Expanded clones are given a class, and other clones once, few, many or no size at all.

abundance	d_gene	v_gene	j_gene	CDR3aa	CDR3nt
-	-	TRBV7-2	TRBJ1-1	CASKKRWGDGEKNTEAFF	TGTGCCAGCAAAAAAAGATGGGGAGATGGGGAGAAGAACACTGAAGCTTTCTTT
-	-	TRBV5-1	TRBJ1-6	CASSTGLPSPLHF	TGCGCCAGCAGCACGGGACTGCCTTCACCCCTCCACTTT
-	-	TRBV30	TRBJ1-2	CAWSDSGIGTNYGYTF	TGTGCCTGGAGTGATTCTGGGATCGGGACTAACTATGGCTACACCTTC
-	-	TRBV5-5	TRBJ1-4	CASSQQRGNEKLFF	TGTGCCAGCAGCCAACAAAGGGGGAATGAAAAACTGTTTTTT
-	TRBD2	TRBV7-6	TRBJ2-7	CASSPRTSGRLYEQYF	TGTGCCAGCAGCCCCCGGACTAGCGGGAGACTTTACGAGCAGTACTTC
-	TRBD1	TRBV20-1	TRBJ1-1	CRGTVNTEAFF	TGCAGAGGGACAGTGAACACTGAAGCTTTCTTT
-	-	TRBV19	TRBJ1-4	CASSIDGATNEKLFF	TGTGCCAGTAGTATAGACGGTGCAACTAATGAAAAACTGTTTTTT
-	TRBD1	TRBV18	TRBJ2-7	CASSSTGGTYEQYF	TGTGCCAGCTCATCGACAGGGGGGACCTACGAGCAGTACTTC
-	-	TRBV5-4	TRBJ2-7	CASSSGGGYSYEQYF	TGTGCCAGCAGCTCCGGTGGCGGGTACTCCTACGAGCAGTACTTC
-	-	TRBV28	TRBJ1-2	CASSLTGTSYGYTF	TGTGCCAGCAGTCTGACCGGGACAAGTTATGGCTACACCTTC
few	TRBD1	TRBV7-2	TRBJ1-5	CASSLERGLNQPQHF	TGTGCCAGCAGCTTAGAGAGGGGGCTCAATCAGCCCCAGCATTTT
few	-	TRBV10-2	TRBJ1-5	CASRRAGENQPQHF	TGCGCCAGCAGGCGGGCAGGCGAGAATCAGCCCCAGCATTTT
once	TRBD1	TRBV5-1	TRBJ2-3	CASSLDPGQGLTDTQYF	TGCGCCAGCAGCTTGGACCCGGGACAGGGGTTGACAGATACGCAGTATTTT
few	-	TRBV6-4	TRBJ1-5	CASSDPRTVSPQPQHF	TGTGCCAGCAGTGACCCCCGGACAGTCTCCCCCCAGCCCCAGCATTTT
-	-	TRBV6-1	TRBJ1-1	CASPGTLETEAFF	TGTGCCAGCCCGGGGACTTTAGAGACTGAAGCTTTCTTT
-	TRBD2	TRBV29-1	TRBJ2-7	CSVRRDYRTYEQYF	TGCAGCGTCCGAAGGGACTATCGAACCTACGAGCAGTACTTC
-	-	TRBV28	TRBJ1-1	CASSLTGVTEAFF	TGTGCCAGCAGTTTGACAGGCGTCACTGAAGCTTTCTTT
-	TRBD1	TRBV19	TRBJ1-2	CARALPTGTGDVRGYTF	TGTGCCAGGGCCCTTCCCACCGGGACAGGGGACGTAAGAGGCTACACCTTC
-	-	TRBV10-3	TRBJ1-4	CAISDWGPTNEKLFF	TGTGCCATCAGTGACTGGGGGCCAACTAATGAAAAACTGTTTTTT
-	TRBD2	TRBV6-1	TRBJ2-5	CASRLAGYQETQYF	TGTGCCAGCAGACTAGCGGGCTACCAAGAGACCCAGTACTTC
-	-	TRBV15	TRBJ1-1	CATSRDPGGTEAFF	TGTGCCACCAGCAGAGATCCGGGGGGTACTGAAGCTTTCTTT
few	TRBD1	TRBV15	TRBJ2-7	CATSRQGVNEQYF	TGTGCCACCAGCAGACAGGGGGTAAACGAGCAGTACTTC
-	-	TRBV6-1	TRBJ1-3	CATRPGFSGNTIYF	TGTGCCACCCGGCCGGGTTTTTCTGGAAACACCATATATTTT
-	TRBD1	TRBV19	TRBJ2-7	CASSRGQVVSRKQYF	TGTGCCAGTAGTCGGGGACAGGTGGTCTCTCGGAAGCAGTACTTC
-	TRBD2	TRBV30	TRBJ2-5	CAWSVGRETQHF	TGTGCCTGGAGTGTAGGGCGGGAGACCCAGCACTTC
-	-	TRBV30	TRBJ2-1	CAWRGDWENNEQFF	TGTGCCTGGAGGGGAGACTGGGAAAACAATGAGCAGTTCTTC
few	-	TRBV10-3	TRBJ1-1	CAISGSGFSVNTEAFF	TGTGCCATCAGTGGGTCCGGGTTTTCGGTGAACACTGAAGCTTTCTTT
-	TRBD1	TRBV18	TRBJ1-1	CASRTGGNLNTEAFF	TGTGCCAGCCGGACAGGGGGAAACTTGAACACTGAAGCTTTCTTT
-	-	TRBV5-4	TRBJ1-5	CASSLAGGSLDQPQHF	TGTGCCAGCAGCTTGGCCGGTGGTTCTCTGGATCAGCCCCAGCATTTT
-	-	TRBV6-5	TRBJ2-7	CASRISGRSHYEQYF	TGTGCCAGCAGGATATCAGGGAGGAGCCATTACGAGCAGTACTTC
-	TRBD2	TRBV6-1	TRBJ2-1	CASSEGMIAGGNEQFF	TGTGCCAGCAGTGAAGGGATGATAGCGGGGGGAAACGAGCAGTTCTTC
-	TRBD1	TRBV5-1	TRBJ1-1	CASSLGDRPNTEAFF	TGCGCCAGCAGCTTGGGGGACAGGCCGAACACTGAAGCTTTCTTT
once	-	TRBV30	TRBJ2-1	CAWSVAGTNNEQFF	TGTGCCTGGAGTGTAGCGGGGACAAACAATGAGCAGTTCTTC
-	-	TRBV30	TRBJ2-1	CAWSVRPSGTLYNEQFF	TGTGCCTGGAGTGTACGGCCGTCCGGGACTTTGTACAATGAGCAGTTCTTC
-	-	TRBV9	TRBJ2-3	CASSPRGSRTDTQYF	TGTGCCAGCAGCCCTAGAGGGAGTCGAACAGATACGCAGTATTTT
-	TRBD2	TRBV27	TRBJ2-2	CASSNAWTSCTGELFF	TGTGCCAGCAGCAATGCCTGGACTAGCTGTACCGGGGAGCTGTTTTTT
once	-	TRBV5-8	TRBJ1-2	CASSLLGGGPEGYTF	TGTGCCAGCAGCTTGCTCGGAGGAGGCCCAGAGGGCTACACCTTC
-	TRBD1	TRBV27	TRBJ1-2	CASSLAGQGYGYTF	TGTGCCAGCAGTTTAGCCGGACAGGGGTATGGCTACACCTTC
-	TRBD2	TRBV5-1	TRBJ2-7	CASSLAASGTSYEQYF	TGCGCCAGCAGCTTGGCCGCTAGCGGGACCTCCTACGAGCAGTACTTC